This section outlines one T cell receptor beta chain sequence together with its context. The sample belongs to a study of blood T cell repertoires in COVID-19. Study overall: Samples taken during acute and convalescent COVID-19 were collected in the United States, Italy and Spain. Sample material is recorded as cDNA or gDNA derived from T cells, B-cell-depleted T cells, or PBMCs.

Trimming shortened V by 10 bases and J by 8 bases, and 15 bases separated the two germline ends. Germline CDR1 is SGDLS and CDR2 is YYNGEE. The CDR3 runs to 11 residues. Study processing details: Amplified reference gene primers provided the basis for estimating nucleated cell counts. Produced via immunoSEQ multiplex PCR; TCRdb's table is partial and in-frame only. V, J and clone size are taken as reported in that table, and D and trimming were inferred from the DNA itself. The data show about 230,000 clones, about nine tenths seen once. The chain uses TRBV9 and TRBJ1-2; possibly TRBD1 for D (5 bases). This TCR came from a woman aged 55-69 years with acute or convalescent COVID-19. Sequenced input: peripheral blood. The CDR3 DNA is TGTGCCTCACGAGGAGGGGAGGGCTACACCTTC. It translates to CASRGGEGYTF.